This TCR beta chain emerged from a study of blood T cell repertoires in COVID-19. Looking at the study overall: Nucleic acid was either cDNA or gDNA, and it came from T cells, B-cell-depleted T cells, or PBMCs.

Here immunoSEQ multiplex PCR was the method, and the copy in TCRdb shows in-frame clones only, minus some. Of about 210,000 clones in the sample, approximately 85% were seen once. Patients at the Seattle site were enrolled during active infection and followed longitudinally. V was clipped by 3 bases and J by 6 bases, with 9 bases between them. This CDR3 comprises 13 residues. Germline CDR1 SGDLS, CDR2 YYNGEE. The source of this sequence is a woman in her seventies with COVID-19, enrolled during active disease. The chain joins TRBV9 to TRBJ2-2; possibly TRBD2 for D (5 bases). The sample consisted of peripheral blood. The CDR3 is CASSARVPGELFF. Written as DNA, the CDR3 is TGTGCCAGCAGCGCGAGGGTACCCGGGGAGCTGTTTTTT.